This T cell receptor (beta chain) stems from a study of cytomegalovirus exposure and HLA in healthy donors. General study results and limits: According to the study, roughly 160 TCR beta chains were cytomegalovirus-associated.

Comment on this clone: Its antigen is unidentified.

The CDR3 covers 16 residues. Germline CDR1 reads LNHDA; CDR2 reads SQIVND (reference sequence). The J segment lost 4 bases and the V segment lost 7 bases, leaving 12 bases of the junction unmatched. Use of 60 Vbeta and 13 Jbeta primers characterized the PCR. This table comes from immunoSEQ multiplex PCR, and its TCRdb copy is limited to in-frame clones, with some not included. The clone table shows around 130,000 clones, with the ten largest holding 1.5% to 2.5%. The sample taken for sequencing was PBMCs. The source is a woman in her sixties in good health and CMV-seronegative. The chain employs TRBV19 and TRBJ1-2; TRBD1 agrees at 10 bases. The DNA for the CDR3 is TGTGCCAGTACCCAGGGACAGGGGCCTATATCCTATGGCTACACCTTC. Translation gives CASTQGQGPISYGYTF.